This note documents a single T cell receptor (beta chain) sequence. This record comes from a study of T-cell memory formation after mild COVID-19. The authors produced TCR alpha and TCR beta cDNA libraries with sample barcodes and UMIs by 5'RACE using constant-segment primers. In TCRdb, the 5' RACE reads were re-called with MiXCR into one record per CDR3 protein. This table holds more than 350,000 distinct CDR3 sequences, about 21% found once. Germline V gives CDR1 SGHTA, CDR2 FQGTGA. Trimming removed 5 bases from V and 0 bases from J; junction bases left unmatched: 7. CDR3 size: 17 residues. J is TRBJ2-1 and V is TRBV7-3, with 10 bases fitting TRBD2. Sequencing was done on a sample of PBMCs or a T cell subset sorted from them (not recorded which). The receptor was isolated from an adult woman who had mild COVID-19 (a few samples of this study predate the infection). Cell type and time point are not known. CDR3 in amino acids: CASSKEGLASSYNEQFF. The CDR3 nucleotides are TGTGCCAGCAGCAAAGAGGGACTAGCGAGCTCCTACAATGAGCAGTTCTTC.